This TCR beta chain was observed in a study of OX40 agonist ivuxolimab in advanced cancers. The wider study: Enrolled patients in dose escalation had cancers that were hepatocellular carcinoma, melanoma, renal cell or head and neck cancer. A partial response was reached by three patients: one with hepatocellular carcinoma and two with cutaneous melanoma.

This clone was detected only once. Clones were sequenced by immunoSEQ multiplex PCR, and TCRdb holds only the in-frame ones, with some missing. The table shows about 76,000 clones, with around 87% occurring only once. Trimming cost V 0 bases and J 4 bases, with 15 bases left between them. The germline gives CDR1 MDHEN, CDR2 SYDVKM. There are 17 residues in the CDR3. The clonotype originates from an adult with an advanced solid tumor such as melanoma, head and neck, liver or kidney cancer. J is TRBJ2-2 and V is TRBV28; the D call may be TRBD1 or TRBD2 (6 bases each). The material was CD4+ or CD8+ T cells sorted from blood, obtained in a trial of the OX40 agonist ivuxolimab. As DNA, the CDR3 is TGTGCCAGCAGTTTATGGGCCCTCGGGGGCCCCACCGGGGAGCTGTTTTTT. Protein: CASSLWALGGPTGELFF.